This is a list of T cell receptor beta chains from one sample in a study of tumor-infiltrating lymphocytes in primary liver carcinoma. TCRdb processed the multiplex PCR reads anew with MiXCR; each CDR3 protein has one entry. The sample includes fewer than 350,000 distinct CDR3 sequences, approximately 65% of them seen just once. Sequences were obtained from peripheral blood. These receptors were collected from a middle-aged man with primary liver carcinoma and hepatitis B virus infection. CDR3s include the opening cysteine and the closing phenylalanine or tryptophan. The D gene is left open where the match is weak. Size values are once, few and many counts, or a class for expanded clones, and some rows have none.

CASMGETSLETQYF,TGCGCCAGCATGGGGGAAACTAGTCTGGAGACCCAGTACTTC,TRBJ2-5,TRBV5-1,-,-
CASCPRVRATEAFF,TGTGCCAGCTGCCCGAGAGTTCGGGCCACTGAAGCTTTCTTT,TRBJ1-1,TRBV5-6,few,-
CASSPPGRSVQYF,TGTGCCAGCAGTCCCCCGGGCCGGAGCGTGCAGTACTTC,TRBJ2-7,TRBV6-5,-,-
CAIRRRDETEAFF,TGTGCCATCAGGAGGAGAGATGAGACTGAAGCTTTCTTT,TRBJ1-1,TRBV10-3,once,-
CASSLHSDTQYF,TGTGCCAGCAGTCTGCACTCAGATACGCAGTATTTT,TRBJ2-3,TRBV7-9,few,-
CAISESKGEQFF,TGTGCCATCAGTGAGTCGAAAGGGGAGCAGTTTTTT,TRBJ2-2,TRBV10-3,-,-
CSAVLPQNTEAFF,TGCAGTGCTGTCCTACCGCAGAACACTGAAGCTTTCTTT,TRBJ1-1,TRBV20-1,-,-
CASSQAGGQGLTYEEYF,TGTGCCAGCAGTCAAGCCGGTGGACAGGGCCTCACCTACGAGGAGTACTTC,TRBJ2-7,TRBV7-9,-,TRBD1
CASSYPLSGGRAKNNQYF,TGTGCCAGCAGCTACCCTTTAAGCGGGGGGAGGGCCAAAAACAATCAGTACTTC,TRBJ2-4,TRBV11-2,-,TRBD2
CSVHGTSGESYEQYF,TGCAGCGTACACGGGACTAGCGGGGAGTCCTACGAGCAGTACTTC,TRBJ2-7,TRBV29-1,many,TRBD2